What follows is one TCR beta chain and its context. The source of the sample is a study of blood T cell repertoires in COVID-19. Trimming left V 4 bases short and J 8 bases short, with 14 bases between. In germline, CDR1 is GTSNPN, CDR2 SVGIG (reference sequence). The CDR3 has 13 residues. Only in-frame clones appear in the TCRdb table, and some are missing; sequencing was by immunoSEQ multiplex PCR. This sample has about 200,000 clones; 80% to 90% occur once, and the top ten carry about 8.1%. Specimen: PBMCs or T cells enriched from blood (not recorded which). The clonotype was recovered from a young woman who had recovered from COVID-19. V is TRBV30 and J is TRBJ1-4; perhaps TRBD1 as D (6 bases). Here the CDR3 reads CAWTAQGIEKLFF. CDR3 nucleotides: TGTGCCTGGACGGCGCAGGGGATCGAAAAACTGTTTTTT.